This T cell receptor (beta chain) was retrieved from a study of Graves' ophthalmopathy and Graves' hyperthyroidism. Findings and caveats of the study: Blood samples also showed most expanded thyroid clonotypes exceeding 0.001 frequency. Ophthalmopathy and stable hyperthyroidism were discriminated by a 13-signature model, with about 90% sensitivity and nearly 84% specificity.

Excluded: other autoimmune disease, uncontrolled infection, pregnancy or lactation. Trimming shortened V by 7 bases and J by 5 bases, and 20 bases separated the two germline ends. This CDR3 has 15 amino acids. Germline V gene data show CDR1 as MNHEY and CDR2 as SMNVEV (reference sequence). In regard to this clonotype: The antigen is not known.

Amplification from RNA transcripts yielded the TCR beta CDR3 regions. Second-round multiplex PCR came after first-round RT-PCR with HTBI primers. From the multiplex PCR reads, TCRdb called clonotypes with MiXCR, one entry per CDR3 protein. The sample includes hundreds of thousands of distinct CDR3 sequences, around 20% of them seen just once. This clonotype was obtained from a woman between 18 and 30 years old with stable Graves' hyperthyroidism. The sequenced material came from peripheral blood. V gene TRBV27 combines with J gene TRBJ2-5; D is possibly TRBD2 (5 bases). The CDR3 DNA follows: TGTGCCAGCACCCGTTACCCCGGAGGTCACGAGACCCAGTACTTC. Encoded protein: CASTRYPGGHETQYF.